The 16 T cell receptor beta chains reported below all come from one sample, sequenced in a study of early T cells in non-severe SARS-CoV-2 infection. TCRdb itself ran the 5' RACE reads through MiXCR, one entry per CDR3 protein. In the table there are more than 50,000 distinct CDR3 sequences, over 9.5% of which are singletons. Sequencing used whole blood, obtained at baseline. All receptors derive from an adult who was a healthcare worker with PCR-confirmed SARS-CoV-2 infection or an uninfected control (not recorded which).

Only a few counts were recorded for this clonotype. The chain carries TRBV21-1 and TRBJ2-2; TRBD1, the table's D call, was not compared with the DNA. TRBV21-1 corresponds to a pseudogene. This CDR3 spans 16 amino acids. As DNA, the CDR3 is TGTGCCAGCAGCGAGGCTACAGGGTCGTACACCGGGGAGCTGTTTTTT. This sequence encodes CASSEATGSYTGELFF.

The gene calls are TRBV6-1 and TRBJ1-1; D is unresolved. CDR1 is MNHNS, CDR2 SASEGT, per germline. Trimming pared 10 bases from V and 3 bases from J, leaving 3 bases between. The CDR3 spans 9 residues. DNA for the CDR3: TGTGCCACCGACACTGAAGCTTTCTTT. Translating gives CATDTEAFF.

This clonotype was counted only a few times. This chain joins TRBV6-1 and TRBJ1-2, with 7 bases aligning to TRBD1. The CDR3 covers 12 residues. Unmatched junction bases numbered 6, after V lost 7 bases and J lost 7 bases. Germline V gene data show CDR1 as MNHNS and CDR2 as SASEGT. This chain's CDR3 is CASKWDRTGYTF. CDR3 sequence (DNA): TGTGCCAGCAAGTGGGACAGAACTGGCTACACCTTC.

At least ten counts were recorded for this clonotype. The chain joins TRBV4-2 to TRBJ2-7, with D possibly being TRBD2 (6 bases). The CDR3 is 14 amino acids. V was shortened by 5 bases and J by 2 bases, with 13 bases between the two germline ends. Germline CDR1 is LGHNA and CDR2 is YNFKEQ. CDR3 coding DNA: TGTGCCAGCAGCGTTCAGGAGGGAACCTACGAGCAGTACTTC. It translates to CASSVQEGTYEQYF.

The chain joins TRBV19 to TRBJ1-6, with D uncertain. This CDR3 contains 13 residues. Germline values: CDR1 LNHDA, CDR2 SQIVND (reference sequence). V shed 2 bases and J shed 10 bases, with 9 bases lying between them. The CDR3 here is CASSILPASPLHF. The CDR3 DNA is TGTGCCAGTAGTATACTACCTGCCTCACCCCTCCACTTT. Supplemented by reference TRBV19 and TRBJ1-6, the full variable domain reads DGGITQSPKYLFRKEGQNVTLSCEQNLNHDAMYWYRQDPGQGLRLIYYSQIVNDFQKGDIAEGYSVSREKKESFPLTVTSAQKNPTAFYLCASSILPASPLHFGNGTRLTVT.

The chain links TRBV29-1 to TRBJ2-5, with a tentative D call TRBD1 (5 bases). There are 13 residues in the CDR3. The V end was cut by 4 bases, the J end by 2 bases, with 11 bases between. CDR1 SQVTM and CDR2 ANQGSEA come from the germline V gene. The chain's CDR3 is CSVAPGHQETQYF. Written as DNA, the CDR3 is TGCAGCGTTGCGCCAGGACATCAAGAGACCCAGTACTTC.

A few counts support this clonotype. It is unclear where the CDR3 begins or ends on the DNA, so no DNA is shown, and the CDR3 is as TCRdb lists it. Here the CDR3 reads CASSSSTDLAGTDTQYF. The chain combines TRBV28 with TRBJ2-3; whether TRBD2, the table's D call, matches the DNA was not checked. The CDR3 has 17 residues if both end residues are counted. In germline, CDR1 is MDHEN, CDR2 SYDVKM.

The chain couples TRBV20-1 to TRBJ2-7; 9 nucleotides line up with TRBD1. After removal of 2 bases from V and 4 bases from J, the junction contained 3 bases not matched to a gene. The CDR3 extends over 13 amino acids. CDR1 and CDR2 (germline): DFQATT, SNEGSKA (reference sequence). Here the CDR3 DNA reads TGCAGTGCTAGACCGGGACAGGGATACGAGCAGTACTTC. It yields the protein CSARPGQGYEQYF.

The sample holds many counts of this clonotype. V usage is TRBV20-1 and J usage is TRBJ1-1; 7 bases match TRBD1. Germline CDR1 and CDR2: DFQATT and SNEGSKA (reference sequence). This CDR3 is 13 amino acids long. J gave up 3 bases and V 1 base, and 2 bases lay outside the gene matches. CDR3: CSARGGGDTEAFF. The CDR3 DNA reads TGCAGTGCTAGAGGAGGGGGCGACACTGAAGCTTTCTTT.

In this sample, this clonotype turned up a few times. The J gene is TRBJ2-1, the V gene TRBV20-1; TRBD2 agrees at 7 bases. This CDR3 has 15 residues. The germline CDR1 and CDR2 sequences are DFQATT and SNEGSKA (reference sequence). The trim removed 0 bases at V and 7 bases at J, leaving 9 bases unmatched. CDR3 loop: CSAREIRGEKNEQFF. CDR3 in DNA: TGCAGTGCTAGAGAAATTCGGGGGGAGAAGAATGAGCAGTTCTTC.

At least ten counts were recorded for this clonotype. This chain uses TRBV12-3 or TRBV12-4 with TRBJ2-5; TRBD2 matches at 8 bases. The CDR3 extends over 16 amino acids. V shed 1 base and J 4 bases; nucleotides not matched to a gene: 8. Here the CDR3 DNA reads TGTGCCAGCAGTTTAGACCCCCGGGGGGGAGCAGAGACCCAGTACTTC. It is translated as CASSLDPRGGAETQYF.

The sample holds many counts of this clonotype. The chain uses TRBV7-9 and TRBJ2-3; possibly TRBD1 or TRBD2 for D (5 bases each). Germline values: CDR1 SEHNR, CDR2 FQNEAQ (reference sequence). The CDR3 loop spans 16 amino acids. Trimming took 3 bases from V and 4 from J, leaving 17 bases between them. CDR3 DNA: TGTGCCAGCAGCTTCCGAGGGGCCCTGTTAGCAGATACGCAGTATTTT. This encodes CASSFRGALLADTQYF.

The sample holds many counts of this clonotype. This chain joins TRBV12-3 or TRBV12-4 and TRBJ2-7, with D perhaps TRBD2 (5 bases). The CDR3 runs to 13 residues. Trimming pared 7 bases from V and 1 base from J, leaving 11 bases between. The CDR3: CASTYRGSYEQYF. CDR3 DNA: TGTGCCAGCACCTACCGGGGTTCCTACGAGCAGTACTTC.

The chain recombines TRBV7-6 with TRBJ1-1; D not certain. CDR1 is SGHVS, CDR2 FNYEAQ, per germline. The length of the CDR3 is 14 residues. Trimming removed 1 base from V and 4 bases from J, with 10 bases in between. CDR3 DNA sequence: TGTGCCAGCAGCTTAGTGCCCCGGGGCACTGAAGCTTTCTTT. It is translated as CASSLVPRGTEAFF. The full variable domain, completed using reference TRBV7-6 and TRBJ1-1, is GAGVSQSPRYKVTKRGQDVALRCDPISGHVSLYWYRQALGQGPEFLTYFNYEAQQDKSGLPNDRFSAERPEGSISTLTIQRTEQRDSAMYRCASSLVPRGTEAFFGQGTRLTVV.

This clonotype was recorded at least ten times. The chain couples TRBV20-1 to TRBJ2-3, with D maybe TRBD2 (5 bases). Trimming cost V 3 bases and J 4 bases, with 17 bases left between them. Germline CDR1 and CDR2: DFQATT and SNEGSKA (reference sequence). The CDR3 has 15 residues. The CDR3 loop reads CSASSRLGSADTQYF. The CDR3 coding sequence is TGCAGTGCTAGTTCCCGACTGGGGAGCGCAGATACGCAGTATTTT.

V usage is TRBV2 and J usage is TRBJ1-5; D unclear. CDR3 length: 16 amino acids. Germline CDR1 and CDR2: SNHLY and FYNNEI. V was shortened by 2 bases and J by 2 bases, with 13 bases between the two germline ends. Written as DNA, the CDR3 is TGTGCCAGCAGTGAATTCCCTCGGGCGGGCAATCAGCCCCAGCATTTT. Translating it yields CASSEFPRAGNQPQHF.